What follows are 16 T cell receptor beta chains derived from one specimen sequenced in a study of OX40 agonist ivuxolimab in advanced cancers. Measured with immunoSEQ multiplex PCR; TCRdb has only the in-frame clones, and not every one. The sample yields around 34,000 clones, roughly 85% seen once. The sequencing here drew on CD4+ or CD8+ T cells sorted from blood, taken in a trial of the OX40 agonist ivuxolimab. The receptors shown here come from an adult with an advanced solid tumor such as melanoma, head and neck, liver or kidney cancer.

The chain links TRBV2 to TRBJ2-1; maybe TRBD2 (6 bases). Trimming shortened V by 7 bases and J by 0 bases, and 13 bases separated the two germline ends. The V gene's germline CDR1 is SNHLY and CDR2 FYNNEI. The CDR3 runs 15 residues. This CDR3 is CASILGTSSYNEQFF. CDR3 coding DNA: TGTGCCAGCATTCTCGGGACTTCCTCCTACAATGAGCAGTTCTTC.

CDR3 sequence (DNA): TGCGCCAGCAGTGCCGGGACAGAAACCGACGAGCAGTACTTC. Translating it yields CASSAGTETDEQYF. V and J are TRBV10-1 and TRBJ2-7, with 7 bases that match TRBD1. There are 14 residues in the CDR3. CDR1 WNHNN and CDR2 SYGVQD come from the germline V gene (reference sequence). The V gene end was trimmed by 4 bases and the J gene end by 5 bases; junction bases not matched to a gene: 8.

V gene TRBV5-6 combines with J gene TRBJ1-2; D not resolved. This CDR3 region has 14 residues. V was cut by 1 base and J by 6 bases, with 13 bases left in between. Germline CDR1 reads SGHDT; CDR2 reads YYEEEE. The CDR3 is CASSLLLRGDGYTF. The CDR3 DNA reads TGTGCCAGCAGCTTGCTACTTCGTGGGGATGGCTACACCTTC.

CDR3 sequence: CASSPTGASGSYNEQFF. Written as DNA, the CDR3 is TGTGCCAGCAGCCCGACGGGGGCTAGCGGCTCCTACAATGAGCAGTTCTTC. The V and J genes are TRBV11-2 and TRBJ2-1; tentative D call: TRBD2 (7 bases). V gave up 5 bases and J gave up 0 bases, with 17 bases separating them. This CDR3 is built from 17 residues. CDR1 is SGHAT, CDR2 FQNNGV, per germline.

The CDR3 here is CAWTGTSGNNEQFF. The CDR3 nucleotides read TGTGCCTGGACAGGGACTAGCGGAAACAATGAGCAGTTCTTC. The rearrangement links TRBV30 to TRBJ2-1; 11 nucleotides align to TRBD2. This CDR3 is 14 amino acids long. Unmatched junction bases numbered 4, after V lost 4 bases and J lost 5 bases. Germline CDR1 and CDR2: GTSNPN and SVGIG (reference sequence).

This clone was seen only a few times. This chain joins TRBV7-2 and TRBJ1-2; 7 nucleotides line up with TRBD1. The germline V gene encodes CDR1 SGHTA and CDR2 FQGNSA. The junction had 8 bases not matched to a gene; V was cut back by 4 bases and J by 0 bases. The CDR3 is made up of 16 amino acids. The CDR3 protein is CASSSTWDSTNYGYTF. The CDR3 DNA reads TGTGCCAGCAGCTCAACTTGGGACAGTACTAACTATGGCTACACCTTC.

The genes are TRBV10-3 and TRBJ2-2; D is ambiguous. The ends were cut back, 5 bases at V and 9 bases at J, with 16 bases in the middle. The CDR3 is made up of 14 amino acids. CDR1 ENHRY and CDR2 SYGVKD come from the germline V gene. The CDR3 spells CAISSTLGYRELFF. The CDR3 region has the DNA TGTGCCATCAGTTCCACCCTAGGGTACCGGGAGCTGTTTTTT.

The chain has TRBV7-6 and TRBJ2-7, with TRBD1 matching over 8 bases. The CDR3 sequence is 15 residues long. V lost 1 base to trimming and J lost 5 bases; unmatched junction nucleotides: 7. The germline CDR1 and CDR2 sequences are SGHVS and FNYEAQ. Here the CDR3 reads CASSLEADRADEQYF. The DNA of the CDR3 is TGTGCCAGCAGCTTAGAGGCGGACAGGGCCGACGAGCAGTACTTC.

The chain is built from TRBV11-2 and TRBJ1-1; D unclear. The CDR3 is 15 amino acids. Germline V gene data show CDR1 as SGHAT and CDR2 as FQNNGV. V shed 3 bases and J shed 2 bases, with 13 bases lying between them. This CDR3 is CASSFPAQLNTEAFF. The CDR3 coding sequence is TGTGCCAGCAGCTTTCCAGCCCAACTAAACACTGAAGCTTTCTTT.

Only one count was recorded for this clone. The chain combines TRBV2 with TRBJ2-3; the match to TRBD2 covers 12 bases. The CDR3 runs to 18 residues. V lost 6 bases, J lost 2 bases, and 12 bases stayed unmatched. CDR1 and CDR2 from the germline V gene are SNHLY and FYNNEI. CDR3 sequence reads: CASSGTSGTSGSTDTQYF. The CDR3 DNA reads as TGTGCCAGCAGCGGAACCTCCGGGACTAGCGGGTCCACAGATACGCAGTATTTT.

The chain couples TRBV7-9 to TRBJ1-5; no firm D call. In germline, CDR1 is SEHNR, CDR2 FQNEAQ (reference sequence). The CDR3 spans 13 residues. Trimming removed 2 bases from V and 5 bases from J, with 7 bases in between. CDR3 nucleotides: TGTGCCAGCAGCTTATTTGGGGATCAGCCCCAGCATTTT. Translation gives CASSLFGDQPQHF.

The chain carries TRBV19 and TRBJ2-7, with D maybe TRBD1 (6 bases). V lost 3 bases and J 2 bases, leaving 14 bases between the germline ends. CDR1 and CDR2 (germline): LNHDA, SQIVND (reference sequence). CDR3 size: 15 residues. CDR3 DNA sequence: TGTGCCAGTAGTATGTTCCGGGACACACCCTACGAGCAGTACTTC. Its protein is CASSMFRDTPYEQYF.

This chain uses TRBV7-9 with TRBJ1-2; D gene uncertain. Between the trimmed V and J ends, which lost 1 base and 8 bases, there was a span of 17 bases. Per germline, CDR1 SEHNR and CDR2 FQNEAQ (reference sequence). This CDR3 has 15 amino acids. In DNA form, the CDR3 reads TGTGCCAGCAGCTTAGAGCCTCTTACGATAAGGGGCTACACCTTC. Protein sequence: CASSLEPLTIRGYTF. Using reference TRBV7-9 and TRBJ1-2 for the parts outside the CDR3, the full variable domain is DTGVSQNPRHKITKRGQNVTFRCDPISEHNRLYWYRQTLGQGPEFLTYFQNEAQLEKSRLLSDRFSAERPKGSFSTLEIQRTEQGDSAMYLCASSLEPLTIRGYTFGSGTRLTVV.

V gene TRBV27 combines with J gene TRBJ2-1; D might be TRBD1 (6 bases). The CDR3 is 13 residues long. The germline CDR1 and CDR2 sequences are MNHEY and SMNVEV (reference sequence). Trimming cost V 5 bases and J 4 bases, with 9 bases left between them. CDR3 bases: TGTGCCAGCAGTCCCACAGGGTACAATGAGCAGTTCTTC. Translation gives CASSPTGYNEQFF.

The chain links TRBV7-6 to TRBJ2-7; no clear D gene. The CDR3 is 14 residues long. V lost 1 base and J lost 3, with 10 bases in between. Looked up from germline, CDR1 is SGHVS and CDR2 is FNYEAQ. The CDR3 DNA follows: TGTGCCAGCAGCTTAGGCCCAGACAACTACGAGCAGTACTTC. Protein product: CASSLGPDNYEQYF. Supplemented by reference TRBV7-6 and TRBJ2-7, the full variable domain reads GAGVSQSPRYKVTKRGQDVALRCDPISGHVSLYWYRQALGQGPEFLTYFNYEAQQDKSGLPNDRFSAERPEGSISTLTIQRTEQRDSAMYRCASSLGPDNYEQYFGPGTRLTVT.

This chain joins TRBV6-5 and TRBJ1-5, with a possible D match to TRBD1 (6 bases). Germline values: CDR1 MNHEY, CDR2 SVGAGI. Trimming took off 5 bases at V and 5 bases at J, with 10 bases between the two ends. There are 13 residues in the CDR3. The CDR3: CASSEDSHQPQHF. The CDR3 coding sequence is TGTGCCAGCAGTGAGGACAGTCATCAGCCCCAGCATTTT.